The 23 T cell receptor beta chains in this list originate from one sample, sequenced in a study of T cells in Graves' hyperthyroidism and ophthalmopathy. TCR beta CDR3 regions were amplified from RNA. A first-round RT-PCR of the TCR CDR3 used the HTBI primer set. MiXCR was run by TCRdb on the multiplex PCR reads, yielding one entry per CDR3 protein. The table records hundreds of thousands of distinct CDR3 sequences, 14% of them present only once. Sequences were obtained from blood. The receptors derive from a young woman with Graves' hyperthyroidism that later progressed to Graves' ophthalmopathy.

This clonotype was seen more than once but under ten times. The chain couples TRBV18 to TRBJ1-5; TRBD1 matches 9 bases. The CDR3 runs 15 residues. Germline CDR1 KGHSH, CDR2 LQKENI. With 6 bases clipped from V and 5 bases from J, the junction kept 8 bases outside the gene matches. CDR3 sequence reads: CASSWGQGLHQPQHF. The DNA for the CDR3 is TGTGCCAGCTCCTGGGGACAGGGATTGCATCAGCCCCAGCATTTT.

This clonotype was counted ten times or more. This chain connects TRBV28 to TRBJ1-4, with D tentatively TRBD1 (6 bases). The CDR3 loop spans 17 amino acids. Deletions cut 2 bases from V and 10 bases from J, with 23 bases between. Germline assignment: CDR1 MDHEN and CDR2 SYDVKM. DNA for the CDR3: TGTGCCAGCAGTTTAATGGGAGGGGGGGCGTCGCGTGGAAAACTGTTTTTT. It codes for CASSLMGGGASRGKLFF.

This clonotype showed up just a few times. This chain links TRBV30 with TRBJ2-1, with a tentative D call TRBD1 (6 bases). V lost 2 bases and J lost 6, with 14 bases in between. Germline loops: CDR1 GTSNPN, CDR2 SVGIG (reference sequence). This CDR3 contains 14 residues. CDR3 coding DNA: TGTGCCTGGAGTCGTATTTCACAGGGCAATGAGCAGTTCTTC. Encoded protein: CAWSRISQGNEQFF. The variable domain in full, completed from reference TRBV30 and TRBJ2-1, reads SQTIHQWPATLVQPVGSPLSLECTVEGTSNPNLYWYRQAAGRGLQLLFYSVGIGQISSEVPQNLSASRPQDRQFILSSKKLLLSDSGFYLCAWSRISQGNEQFFGPGTRLTVL.

This clonotype was recorded at least ten times. The chain employs TRBV6-1 and TRBJ2-1; 10 nucleotides line up with TRBD2. This CDR3 contains 16 residues. The V gene end was trimmed by 5 bases and the J gene end by 2 bases; junction bases not matched to a gene: 6. The germline V gene has CDR1 MNHNS and CDR2 SASEGT. The CDR3 reads CASSREAGGTYNEQFF. CDR3 sequence (DNA): TGTGCCAGCAGTCGAGAAGCGGGAGGGACCTACAATGAGCAGTTCTTC.

This clonotype was seen at least ten times. This chain connects TRBV4-1 to TRBJ1-1, with D perhaps TRBD1 (6 bases). From germline, CDR1 is MGHRA and CDR2 YSYEKL. Deletions cut 1 base from V and 5 bases from J, with 11 bases between. The length of the CDR3 is 14 residues. The CDR3 loop is CASSQGNRATEAFF. DNA for the CDR3: TGCGCCAGCAGCCAAGGAAACAGGGCAACTGAAGCTTTCTTT.

This clonotype has just one count. Possible read error: a much larger clone is one base away. The rearrangement uses TRBV7-2 and TRBJ2-3, with 10 bases identical to TRBD2. CDR3 size: 17 residues. Per germline, CDR1 SGHTA and CDR2 FQGNSA. The CDR3 sequence: CASSPPSGSGGTDAQYF. For the CDR3, the DNA is TGTGCCAGCAGCCCGCCTAGCGGGAGTGGAGGCACAGATGCGCAGTATTTT.

This clonotype appeared many times. V gene TRBV9 combines with J gene TRBJ1-6, with D possibly being TRBD1 (5 bases). The CDR3 has 16 residues. V was shortened by 0 bases and J by 10 bases, with 17 bases between the two germline ends. From germline, CDR1 is SGDLS and CDR2 YYNGEE. The CDR3 sequence is CASSVDAGESRSPLHF. In DNA, the CDR3 is TGTGCCAGCAGCGTAGACGCGGGGGAGTCAAGATCACCCCTCCACTTT.

This clonotype showed up many times. Sequence at one end of the junction differs from germline and may be a read error. The V call is TRBV7-7, the J call TRBJ2-5; 7 nucleotides line up with TRBD1. The germline V gene has CDR1 SSHAT and CDR2 FNYEAQ (reference sequence). The CDR3 totals 14 residues. The CDR3 coding sequence is TGTGCTAGCAGCGTGACAGGGATTGGAGAGACCCAGTACTTC. Its protein product is CASSVTGIGETQYF.

This clonotype was counted between two and nine times. The chain couples TRBV14 to TRBJ1-4, with D unresolved. CDR3 length equals 16 residues. Trimming took 1 base from V and 7 from J, leaving 16 bases between them. The germline gives CDR1 SGHDN, CDR2 FVKESK. The DNA of the CDR3 is TGTGCCAGCAGCCAAGGAAAGTCGGGGTTGGCTGAAAAACTGTTTTTT. Protein sequence: CASSQGKSGLAEKLFF.

This clonotype was seen at least ten times. The chain carries TRBV2 and TRBJ2-3; 8 positions match TRBD1. J lost 4 bases, V lost 6 bases, and 6 bases had no gene match. Germline V CDR1 and CDR2: SNHLY, FYNNEI. The CDR3 loop spans 14 amino acids. CDR3 DNA: TGTGCCAGCAGACCCGGACAGGGTTCAGATACGCAGTATTTT. It translates to CASRPGQGSDTQYF.

This clonotype was seen repeatedly, ten times or more. The rearrangement joins TRBV3-1 to TRBJ1-6; TRBD1 agrees at 8 bases. Germline V gene data show CDR1 as LGHDT and CDR2 as YNNKEL (reference sequence). Trimming took 4 bases from V and 10 from J; bases not matched to a gene: 9. The CDR3 has 15 residues. The CDR3 loop reads CASSRGTGGGSPLHF. The CDR3, as DNA: TGTGCCAGCAGCCGTGGGACAGGAGGAGGGTCACCCCTCCACTTT.

This clonotype was picked up many times. V is TRBV28 and J is TRBJ2-5, with a tentative D call TRBD2 (6 bases). The germline V gene encodes CDR1 MDHEN and CDR2 SYDVKM. This CDR3 comprises 14 residues. The V gene lost 7 bases and the J gene lost 7 bases, with 19 bases spanning the gap. The CDR3 loop reads CASIRGTQPGTQYF. The CDR3 nucleotides read TGTGCCAGCATTCGGGGGACCCAGCCCGGGACCCAGTACTTC. The whole variable domain, remainder taken from reference TRBV28 and TRBJ2-5, is DVKVTQSSRYLVKRTGEKVFLECVQDMDHENMFWYRQDPGLGLRLIYFSYDVKMKEKGDIPEGYSVSREKKERFSLILESASTNQTSMYLCASIRGTQPGTQYFGPGTRLLVL.

This clonotype occurred a few times. The V gene is TRBV11-3, the J gene TRBJ2-3, with TRBD1 matching over 7 bases. This CDR3 is built from 17 residues. V shed 5 bases, J shed 1 base, and the junction held 12 bases outside the gene matches. Germline assignment: CDR1 SGHNT and CDR2 YENEEA. This CDR3 is CASSVDRVPSRTDTQYF. CDR3 DNA sequence: TGTGCCAGCAGCGTCGACAGGGTGCCGTCACGCACAGATACGCAGTATTTT.

Many counts were recorded for this clonotype. V and J are TRBV20-1 and TRBJ2-3; 9 bases are shared with TRBD2. J lost 4 bases, V lost 1 base, and 3 bases had no gene match. CDR1 is DFQATT, CDR2 SNEGSKA, per germline (reference sequence). The CDR3 runs 14 residues. The CDR3 spells CSARVAGAPDTQYF. The CDR3 coding sequence is TGCAGTGCTAGAGTAGCGGGAGCGCCAGATACGCAGTATTTT.

The V call is TRBV6-1, the J call TRBJ2-7, with TRBD1 identical over 8 bases. The germline gives CDR1 MNHNS, CDR2 SASEGT. The CDR3 contains 15 residues. The V and J ends lost 2 bases and 2 bases, in that order; junction bases with no gene match: 5. The CDR3 DNA is TGTGCCAGCAGTGAAATGGGGACAGGAACCTACGAGCAGTACTTC. Translating gives CASSEMGTGTYEQYF.

This clonotype came up many times. This chain connects TRBV30 to TRBJ1-6; TRBD1 might be the D (5 bases). The CDR3 is made up of 10 amino acids. The V end was cut by 1 base, the J end by 14 bases, with 6 bases between. Germline CDR1 and CDR2: GTSNPN and SVGIG (reference sequence). The CDR3 loop reads CAWSEGALHF. Here the CDR3 DNA reads TGTGCCTGGAGTGAAGGGGCCCTCCACTTT.

The CDR3, as DNA: TGTGCCAGCAGCCCTGACAGGACCCACACAGATACGCAGTATTTT. It encodes CASSPDRTHTDTQYF. This sequence joins TRBV7-2 and TRBJ2-3; tentative D call: TRBD1 (6 bases). CDR1 and CDR2 from the germline V gene are SGHTA and FQGNSA. Trimming took off 5 bases at V and 2 bases at J, with 14 bases between the two ends. CDR3 length: 15 residues.

This clonotype was seen at least ten times. The V gene is TRBV2, the J gene TRBJ1-4; TRBD1 matches at 9 bases. The germline gives CDR1 SNHLY, CDR2 FYNNEI. CDR3 length: 14 amino acids. Trimming took 3 bases from V and 8 from J; bases not matched to a gene: 4. CDR3 amino acids: CASSETGGGEKLFF. Written as DNA, the CDR3 is TGTGCCAGCAGTGAGACAGGGGGTGGCGAAAAACTGTTTTTT. Filled out from reference TRBV2 and TRBJ1-4, the complete variable domain reads EPEVTQTPSHQVTQMGQEVILRCVPISNHLYFYWYRQILGQKVEFLVSFYNNEISEKSEIFDDQFSVERPDGSNFTLKIRSTKLEDSAMYFCASSETGGGEKLFFGSGTQLSVL.

This clonotype was observed many times. This chain joins TRBV10-3 and TRBJ2-1; D unresolved. The V and J ends lost 10 bases and 7 bases respectively, with 8 bases between them. The CDR3 totals 10 residues. Germline V gives CDR1 ENHRY, CDR2 SYGVKD. The CDR3 DNA reads as TGTGCCACCTCGGAGAATGAGCAGTTCTTC. This codes for CATSENEQFF.

There are many counts of this clonotype. The chain's CDR3 is CASSEFRDSNQPQHF. The CDR3 nucleotides read TGTGCCAGCAGTGAGTTCAGAGATAGCAATCAGCCCCAGCATTTT. The chain recombines TRBV6-1 with TRBJ1-5; no reliable D call. The CDR3 extends over 15 amino acids. The germline V and J ends were trimmed by 3 bases and 0 bases, with 9 bases remaining between them. Germline CDR1 and CDR2: MNHNS and SASEGT.

This clonotype has a handful of counts. This chain connects TRBV5-4 to TRBJ1-1, with 8 bases fitting TRBD1. The germline V gene has CDR1 SGHNT and CDR2 YYREEE (reference sequence). Losses at the gene ends were 0 bases for V and 0 bases for J; bases not matched to a gene: 4. The CDR3 is made up of 16 amino acids. CDR3 protein: CASSLAGGRVNTEAFF. In DNA form, the CDR3 reads TGTGCCAGCAGCTTGGCAGGGGGCCGGGTGAACACTGAAGCTTTCTTT.

This chain links TRBV15 with TRBJ2-1; D remains unclear. Deletions cut 0 bases from V and 9 bases from J, with 12 bases between. The CDR3 length is 14 residues. CDR1 is LNHNV and CDR2 is YYDKDF in the germline V gene (reference sequence). The CDR3, as DNA: TGTGCCACCAGCAGAGATCCGGCTAGTCCTGAGCAGTTCTTC. Translated: CATSRDPASPEQFF.

This clonotype was detected ten times or more. V and J are TRBV12-3 or TRBV12-4 and TRBJ2-7; TRBD1 aligns across 12 bases. The J segment lost 3 bases and the V segment lost 5 bases, leaving 5 bases of the junction unmatched. The CDR3 runs 15 residues. CDR3 region: CASSRDRGRIYEQYF. CDR3 DNA: TGTGCCAGCAGTCGGGACAGGGGGCGAATCTACGAGCAGTACTTC.